The 21 T cell receptor beta chains below were found in one sample sequenced in a study of blood T cell repertoires in COVID-19. Sequenced by immunoSEQ multiplex PCR; TCRdb stores in-frame clones only, minus some. The sample lists 200,000 to 250,000 clones; roughly nine tenths were seen once. Sequencing was carried out using peripheral blood. These receptors originate from a woman aged 50 to 60 with acute or convalescent COVID-19.

This clone was observed once. The rearrangement uses TRBV29-1 and TRBJ2-7, with 16 bases identical to TRBD2. The germline CDR1 and CDR2 sequences are SQVTM and ANQGSEA. Trimming removed 3 bases from V and 5 bases from J; junction bases left unmatched: 7. This CDR3 region has 16 residues. As DNA, the CDR3 is TGCAGCGTTGAGGGACTAGCGGGGGGGCCTCGAGACGAGCAGTACTTC. Residues: CSVEGLAGGPRDEQYF.

This chain links TRBV3-1 (or the pseudogene TRBV3-2) with TRBJ2-1; 8 positions agree with TRBD2. Germline V gene sequence: CDR1 LGHDT, CDR2 YNNKEL (reference sequence). The V segment lost 8 bases and the J segment 6 bases; nucleotides outside the gene matches: 3. This CDR3 comprises 12 residues. CDR3 amino acids: CASGGTSNEQFF. The CDR3 DNA reads as TGTGCCAGCGGCGGGACTAGCAATGAGCAGTTCTTC.

The chain recombines TRBV2 with TRBJ2-1; 11 bases align to TRBD2. The germline gives CDR1 SNHLY, CDR2 FYNNEI. The CDR3 is made up of 15 amino acids. J lost 9 bases, V lost 7 bases, and 11 bases had no gene match. For the CDR3, the DNA is TGTGCCAGCAACGGTTTACTAGCGGGAGTCGGTGAGCAGTTCTTC. Amino acid sequence: CASNGLLAGVGEQFF.

This clone has a handful of counts. The V and J genes are TRBV19 and TRBJ1-5, with 8 bases aligning to TRBD1. The CDR3 contains 16 residues. Germline trimming cut 3 bases from V and 3 bases from J; bases unmatched to any gene: 7. Germline CDR1 is LNHDA and CDR2 is SQIVND (reference sequence). This CDR3 reads CASSMTGVAANQPQHF. As DNA, the CDR3 is TGTGCCAGTAGTATGACAGGGGTTGCGGCCAATCAGCCCCAGCATTTT.

CDR3 in amino acids: CASRPRDRGLGGYTF. The CDR3 bases are TGTGCCAGCAGACCCCGGGACAGGGGGCTTGGGGGCTACACCTTC. The V call is TRBV27, the J call TRBJ1-2; 12 positions match TRBD1. Germline trimming cut 6 bases from V and 8 bases from J; bases unmatched to any gene: 10. This CDR3 is 15 amino acids long. Germline values: CDR1 MNHEY, CDR2 SMNVEV (reference sequence).

This chain links TRBV6-2 or TRBV6-3 with TRBJ1-3; unclear D gene. The CDR3 sequence is 13 residues long. V gave up 5 bases and J gave up 0 bases, with 5 bases separating them. The germline V gene encodes CDR1 MNHEY and CDR2 SVGEGT. Here the CDR3 reads CASSLFSGNTIYF. The CDR3 nucleotides read TGTGCCAGCAGTCTTTTCTCTGGAAACACCATATATTTT.

This clone showed up just a few times. The gene calls are TRBV29-1 and TRBJ1-1; unclear D gene. Germline loops: CDR1 SQVTM, CDR2 ANQGSEA. This CDR3 has 13 residues. With 6 bases removed from V and 4 bases from J, the gap between germline ends came to 15 bases. The CDR3 spells CSVTVQWSTEAFF. As DNA, the CDR3 is TGCAGCGTAACCGTCCAGTGGAGCACTGAAGCTTTCTTT.

The gene calls are TRBV10-3 and TRBJ1-4, with 7 bases identical to TRBD1. The germline gives CDR1 ENHRY, CDR2 SYGVKD. With V trimmed by 7 bases and J by 5 bases, 4 bases remained unmatched. The CDR3 extends over 13 amino acids. CDR3 protein: CAIKGQENEKLFF. In DNA form, the CDR3 reads TGTGCCATCAAAGGACAGGAGAATGAAAAACTGTTTTTT.

This clone has only a few counts. The V gene is TRBV11-2, the J gene TRBJ2-7, with 10 nucleotides matching TRBD2. The CDR3 extends over 16 amino acids. Losses at the gene ends were 5 bases for V and 0 bases for J; bases not matched to a gene: 7. The V gene's germline CDR1 is SGHAT and CDR2 FQNNGV. The CDR3 region has the DNA TGTGCCAGCAGCCAACTAGCGGGGACCAGCTCCTACGAGCAGTACTTC. This codes for CASSQLAGTSSYEQYF.

The genes are TRBV5-1 and TRBJ2-5; 8 bases fit TRBD2. This CDR3 comprises 15 residues. CDR1 is SGHRS, CDR2 YFSETQ, per germline. Unmatched junction bases numbered 6, after V lost 4 bases and J lost 1 base. CDR3 loop: CASSDPSGFQETQYF. The CDR3 DNA is TGCGCCAGCAGCGACCCTAGCGGGTTCCAAGAGACCCAGTACTTC.

The chain couples TRBV4-1 to TRBJ2-6, with D perhaps TRBD1 (5 bases). V was shortened by 0 bases and J by 0 bases, with 12 bases between the two germline ends. Looked up from germline, CDR1 is MGHRA and CDR2 is YSYEKL. The CDR3 consists of 18 residues. The CDR3 DNA reads as TGCGCCAGCAGCCAAGATCCAGGGTACTACTCTGGGGCCAACGTCCTGACTTTC. This codes for CASSQDPGYYSGANVLTF.

This clone was recorded a few times. The chain couples TRBV12-3 or TRBV12-4 to TRBJ1-5; 7 nucleotides line up with TRBD1. With V trimmed by 8 bases and J by 4 bases, 2 bases remained unmatched. This CDR3 region has 12 residues. CDR3 loop: CASQGGNQPQHF. The CDR3 nucleotides read TGTGCCAGCCAGGGGGGAAATCAGCCCCAGCATTTT.

This chain connects TRBV3-1 (or the pseudogene TRBV3-2) to TRBJ2-5, with TRBD1 matching over 11 bases. CDR1 is LGHDT and CDR2 is YNNKEL in the germline V gene (reference sequence). This CDR3 has 16 amino acids. V was clipped by 4 bases and J by 5 bases; unmatched bases: 9. DNA of the CDR3: TGTGCCAGCAGCCCCATCTCGGGGACAGGGGGGGAGACCCAGTACTTC. Protein product: CASSPISGTGGETQYF.

The J gene is TRBJ1-5, the V gene TRBV7-2, with 8 nucleotides matching TRBD1. J was trimmed by 6 bases and V by 1 base; bases with no gene match: 5. Germline V gene sequence: CDR1 SGHTA, CDR2 FQGNSA. This CDR3 region has 15 residues. The CDR3 sequence is CASSLGQGAGQPQHF. The CDR3 DNA is TGTGCCAGCAGCTTAGGGCAGGGGGCGGGTCAGCCCCAGCATTTT.

This clone was seen a few times. The rearrangement links TRBV9 to TRBJ1-5; unclear D gene. The CDR3 contains 14 residues. CDR1 and CDR2 (germline): SGDLS, YYNGEE. The V gene lost 3 bases and the J gene lost 0 bases, with 7 bases spanning the gap. CDR3 nucleotide sequence: TGTGCCAGCAGCGCCGGGTATAGCAATCAGCCCCAGCATTTT. It specifies CASSAGYSNQPQHF.

This chain links TRBV7-4 with TRBJ2-1; D gene uncertain. This CDR3 is built from 13 residues. Looked up from germline, CDR1 is SGHVT and CDR2 is SQSDAQ. Trimming cost V 5 bases and J 5 bases, with 10 bases left between them. CDR3 protein: CASSPRYHNEQFF. In DNA, the CDR3 is TGTGCCAGCAGCCCCCGCTACCACAATGAGCAGTTCTTC.

The gene calls are TRBV7-8 and TRBJ1-2; 7 nucleotides agree with TRBD1. CDR1 SGHVS and CDR2 FQNEAQ come from the germline V gene. The CDR3 has 13 residues. V was clipped by 4 bases and J by 6 bases; unmatched bases: 5. This chain's CDR3 is CASSYRGLDGYTF. Written as DNA, the CDR3 is TGTGCCAGCAGCTATAGGGGGCTGGATGGCTACACCTTC.

The genes are TRBV27 and TRBJ2-7, with TRBD2 matching 12 bases. CDR3 length: 13 amino acids. With V trimmed by 9 bases and J by 3 bases, 3 bases remained unmatched. Germline V CDR1 and CDR2: MNHEY, SMNVEV (reference sequence). In nucleotides, the CDR3 is TGTGCCAGTGGGACTAGCGGGCTCTACGAGCAGTACTTC. Translated, it gives CASGTSGLYEQYF.

The genes are TRBV3-1 (or the pseudogene TRBV3-2) and TRBJ1-4; D remains unclear. Trimming cost V 0 bases and J 0 bases, with 14 bases left between them. This CDR3 region has 18 residues. CDR1 and CDR2 (germline): LGHDT, YNNKEL (reference sequence). The CDR3 loop reads CASSQESAEGSTNEKLFF. The CDR3, as DNA: TGTGCCAGCAGCCAAGAGTCGGCAGAGGGTTCAACTAATGAAAAACTGTTTTTT.

The CDR3 DNA is TGTGCCAGCAGTGAAGCGGGAAGCTCCTACAATGAGCAGTTCTTC. It translates to CASSEAGSSYNEQFF. The J gene is TRBJ2-1, the V gene TRBV9, with TRBD2 matching 7 bases. V dropped 5 bases and J dropped 0; count of bases not matched to a gene: 5. This CDR3 is 15 amino acids long. Germline V gene sequence: CDR1 SGDLS, CDR2 YYNGEE.

This chain uses TRBV19 with TRBJ2-1; tentative D call: TRBD1 (6 bases). V gave up 5 bases and J gave up 9 bases, with 14 bases separating them. From germline, CDR1 is LNHDA and CDR2 SQIVND (reference sequence). The CDR3 is 13 amino acids. In DNA, the CDR3 is TGTGCCAGTAGTGCACACAGGGCTGCTGAGCAGTTCTTC. Translation: CASSAHRAAEQFF. The variable domain in full, with the rest retrieved from reference TRBV19 and TRBJ2-1, is DGGITQSPKYLFRKEGQNVTLSCEQNLNHDAMYWYRQDPGQGLRLIYYSQIVNDFQKGDIAEGYSVSREKKESFPLTVTSAQKNPTAFYLCASSAHRAAEQFFGPGTRLTVL.